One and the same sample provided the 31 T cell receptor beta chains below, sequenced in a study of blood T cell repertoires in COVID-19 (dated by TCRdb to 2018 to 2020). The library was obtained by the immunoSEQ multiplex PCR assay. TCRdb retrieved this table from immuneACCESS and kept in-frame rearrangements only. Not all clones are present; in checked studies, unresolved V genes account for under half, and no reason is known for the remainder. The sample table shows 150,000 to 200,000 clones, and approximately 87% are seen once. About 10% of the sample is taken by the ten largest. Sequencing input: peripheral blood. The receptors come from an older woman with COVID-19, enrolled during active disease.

The DNA of the CDR3 is TGTGCCAGCAGTTTATCCCCGGGCCTGGGGCCTCTTGAAGCTTTCTTT. This translates into CASSLSPGLGPLEAFF. V is TRBV27 and J is TRBJ1-1; weak D call: TRBD1 (5 bases). The V gene lost 0 bases and the J gene lost 7 bases, with 18 bases spanning the gap. From germline, CDR1 is MNHEY and CDR2 SMNVEV (reference sequence). The CDR3 runs 16 residues.

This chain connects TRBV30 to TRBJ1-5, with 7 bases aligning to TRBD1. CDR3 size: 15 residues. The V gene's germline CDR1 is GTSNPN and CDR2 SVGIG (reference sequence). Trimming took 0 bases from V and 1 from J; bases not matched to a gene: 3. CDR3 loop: CAWSVLGGSNQPQHF. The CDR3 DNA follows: TGTGCCTGGAGTGTACTAGGGGGCAGCAATCAGCCCCAGCATTTT.

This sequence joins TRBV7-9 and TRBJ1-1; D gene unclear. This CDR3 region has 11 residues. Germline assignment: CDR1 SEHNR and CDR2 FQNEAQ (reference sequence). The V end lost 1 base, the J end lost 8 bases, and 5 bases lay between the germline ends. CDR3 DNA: TGTGCCAGCAGCTTAGGCAGGGAAGCTTTCTTT. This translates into CASSLGREAFF.

CDR3 amino acids: CASSEGQIYGYTF. The CDR3 DNA sequence: TGTGCCAGCAGCGAGGGACAGATCTATGGCTACACCTTC. The rearrangement links TRBV7-9 to TRBJ1-2; 7 bases line up with TRBD1. Germline V gene data show CDR1 as SEHNR and CDR2 as FQNEAQ (reference sequence). The V and J ends lost 5 bases and 4 bases, in that order; junction bases with no gene match: 4. This CDR3 spans 13 amino acids.

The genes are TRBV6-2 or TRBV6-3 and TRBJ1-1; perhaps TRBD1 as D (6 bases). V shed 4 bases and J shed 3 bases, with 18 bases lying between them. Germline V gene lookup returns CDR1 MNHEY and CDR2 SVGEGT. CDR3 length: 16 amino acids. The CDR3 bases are TGTGCCAGCAGTTCTCCACCCGACAGGAGACACACTGAAGCTTTCTTT. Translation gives CASSSPPDRRHTEAFF.

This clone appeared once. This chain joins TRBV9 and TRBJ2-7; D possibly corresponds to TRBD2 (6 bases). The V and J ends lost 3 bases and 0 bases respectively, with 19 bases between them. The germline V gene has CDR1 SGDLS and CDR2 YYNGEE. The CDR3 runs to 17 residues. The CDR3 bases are TGTGCCAGCAGCGCTATCCCGGGACTGACAAGCTCCTACGAGCAGTACTTC. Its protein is CASSAIPGLTSSYEQYF.

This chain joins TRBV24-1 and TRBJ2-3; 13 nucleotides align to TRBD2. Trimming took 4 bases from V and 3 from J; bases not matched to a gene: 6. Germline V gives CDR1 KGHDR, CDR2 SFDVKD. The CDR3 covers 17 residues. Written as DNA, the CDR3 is TGTGCCACCAGTGACCTTGGGACTAGCGGGATGACAGATACGCAGTATTTT. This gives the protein CATSDLGTSGMTDTQYF.

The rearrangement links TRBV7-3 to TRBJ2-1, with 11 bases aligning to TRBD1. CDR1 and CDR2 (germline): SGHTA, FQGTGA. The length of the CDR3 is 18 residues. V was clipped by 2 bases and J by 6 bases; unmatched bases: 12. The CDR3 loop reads CASSLFFLGGTGGNEQFF. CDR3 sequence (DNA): TGTGCCAGCAGCTTATTCTTTCTTGGTGGGACAGGGGGCAATGAGCAGTTCTTC.

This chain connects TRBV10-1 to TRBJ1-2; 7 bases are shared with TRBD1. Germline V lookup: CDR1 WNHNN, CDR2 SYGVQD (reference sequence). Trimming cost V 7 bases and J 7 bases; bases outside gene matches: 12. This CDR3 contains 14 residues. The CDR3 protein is CASKGVATGAGYTF. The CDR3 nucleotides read TGCGCCAGCAAGGGGGTTGCAACAGGGGCTGGCTACACCTTC.

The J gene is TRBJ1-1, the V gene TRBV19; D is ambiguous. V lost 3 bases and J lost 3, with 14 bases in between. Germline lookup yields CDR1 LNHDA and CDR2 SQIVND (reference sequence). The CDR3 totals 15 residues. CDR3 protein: CASSIRPERDTEAFF. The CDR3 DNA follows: TGTGCCAGTAGTATCCGCCCTGAACGGGACACTGAAGCTTTCTTT. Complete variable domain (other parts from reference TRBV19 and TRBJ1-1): DGGITQSPKYLFRKEGQNVTLSCEQNLNHDAMYWYRQDPGQGLRLIYYSQIVNDFQKGDIAEGYSVSREKKESFPLTVTSAQKNPTAFYLCASSIRPERDTEAFFGQGTRLTVV.

For the CDR3, the DNA is TGTGCCAGCACCCCAAACAGGGGGTCGGGGAACACCATATATTTT. This sequence encodes CASTPNRGSGNTIYF. The J gene is TRBJ1-3, the V gene TRBV3-1 (or the pseudogene TRBV3-2), with TRBD1 matching 8 bases. The CDR3 spans 15 residues. V lost 7 bases, J lost 7 bases, and 12 bases stayed unmatched. Germline-derived CDR1 and CDR2 are LGHDT and YNNKEL (reference sequence).

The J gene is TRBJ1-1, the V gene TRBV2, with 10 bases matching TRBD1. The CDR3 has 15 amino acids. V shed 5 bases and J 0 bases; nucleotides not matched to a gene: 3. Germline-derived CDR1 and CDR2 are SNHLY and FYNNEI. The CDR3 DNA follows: TGTGCCAGCAGTCCCGGGACAGGGGTGAACACTGAAGCTTTCTTT. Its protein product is CASSPGTGVNTEAFF.

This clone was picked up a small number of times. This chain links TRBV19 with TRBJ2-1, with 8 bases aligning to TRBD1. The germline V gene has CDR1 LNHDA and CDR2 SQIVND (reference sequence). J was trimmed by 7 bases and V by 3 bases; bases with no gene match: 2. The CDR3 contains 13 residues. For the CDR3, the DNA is TGTGCCAGTAGTATGGACAGGGTTAATGAGCAGTTCTTC. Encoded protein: CASSMDRVNEQFF.

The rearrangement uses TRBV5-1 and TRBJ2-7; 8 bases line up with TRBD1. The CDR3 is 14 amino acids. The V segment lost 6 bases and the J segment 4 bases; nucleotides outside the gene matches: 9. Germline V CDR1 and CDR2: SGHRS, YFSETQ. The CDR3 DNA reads TGCGCCAGCACCAAAGGGGGACAGGATTACGAGCAGTACTTC. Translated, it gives CASTKGGQDYEQYF.

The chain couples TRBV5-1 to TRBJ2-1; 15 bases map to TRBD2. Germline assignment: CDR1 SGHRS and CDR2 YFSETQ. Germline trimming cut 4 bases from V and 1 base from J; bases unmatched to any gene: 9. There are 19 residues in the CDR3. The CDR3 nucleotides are TGCGCCAGCAGCCACAAAACCGGGACTAGCGGGAGGTCCTACAATGAGCAGTTCTTC. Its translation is CASSHKTGTSGRSYNEQFF.

The CDR3: CASSFRTSGRDNEQFF. In nucleotides, the CDR3 is TGTGCCAGCAGCTTCCGGACTAGCGGGAGGGACAATGAGCAGTTCTTC. The genes are TRBV11-2 and TRBJ2-1; TRBD2 aligns across 15 bases. Losses at the gene ends were 3 bases for V and 5 bases for J; bases not matched to a gene: 2. Germline V gene sequence: CDR1 SGHAT, CDR2 FQNNGV. CDR3 size: 16 residues.

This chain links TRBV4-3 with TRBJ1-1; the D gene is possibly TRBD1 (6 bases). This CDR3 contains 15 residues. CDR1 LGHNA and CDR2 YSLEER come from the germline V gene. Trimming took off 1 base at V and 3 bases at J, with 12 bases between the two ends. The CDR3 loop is CASSQGGRGHTEAFF. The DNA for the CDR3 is TGCGCCAGCAGCCAAGGGGGCAGGGGACACACTGAAGCTTTCTTT.

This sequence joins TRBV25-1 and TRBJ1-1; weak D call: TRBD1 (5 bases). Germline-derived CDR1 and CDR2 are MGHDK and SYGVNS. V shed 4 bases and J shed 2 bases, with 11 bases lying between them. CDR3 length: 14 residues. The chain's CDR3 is CASSVFGGNTEAFF. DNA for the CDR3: TGTGCCAGCAGTGTGTTCGGGGGAAACACTGAAGCTTTCTTT.

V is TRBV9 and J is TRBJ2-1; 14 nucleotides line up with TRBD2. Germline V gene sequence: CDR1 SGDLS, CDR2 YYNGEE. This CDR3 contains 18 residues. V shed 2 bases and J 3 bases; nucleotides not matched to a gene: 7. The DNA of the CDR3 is TGTGCCAGCAGCGTTTCCGGGACTAGCGGGAGTGTCTACAATGAGCAGTTCTTC. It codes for CASSVSGTSGSVYNEQFF.

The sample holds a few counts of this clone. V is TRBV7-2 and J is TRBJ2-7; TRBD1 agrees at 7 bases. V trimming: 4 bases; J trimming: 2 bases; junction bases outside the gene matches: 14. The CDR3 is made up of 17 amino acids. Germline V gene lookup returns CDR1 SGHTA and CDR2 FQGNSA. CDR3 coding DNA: TGTGCCAGCAGCTCCGGACACAGCAGGGGGACCCCCTACGAGCAGTACTTC. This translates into CASSSGHSRGTPYEQYF. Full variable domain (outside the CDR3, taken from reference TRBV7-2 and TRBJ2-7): GAGVSQSPSNKVTEKGKDVELRCDPISGHTALYWYRQSLGQGLEFLIYFQGNSAPDKSGLPSDRFSAERTGGSVSTLTIQRTQQEDSAVYLCASSSGHSRGTPYEQYFGPGTRLTVT.

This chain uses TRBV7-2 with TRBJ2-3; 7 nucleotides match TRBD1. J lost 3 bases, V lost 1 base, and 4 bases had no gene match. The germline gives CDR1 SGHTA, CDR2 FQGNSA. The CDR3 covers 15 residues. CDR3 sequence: CASSLGGGQTDTQYF. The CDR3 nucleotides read TGTGCCAGCAGCTTAGGAGGGGGCCAGACAGATACGCAGTATTTT.

This chain's CDR3 is CASSGGLAGSASGEQFF. The DNA of the CDR3 is TGTGCCAGCAGTGGCGGACTAGCGGGAAGCGCGTCAGGTGAGCAGTTCTTC. The V gene is TRBV6-1, the J gene TRBJ2-1, with 12 bases lining up with TRBD2. With V trimmed by 4 bases and J by 9 bases, 13 bases remained unmatched. The germline CDR1 and CDR2 sequences are MNHNS and SASEGT. The CDR3 has 17 residues.

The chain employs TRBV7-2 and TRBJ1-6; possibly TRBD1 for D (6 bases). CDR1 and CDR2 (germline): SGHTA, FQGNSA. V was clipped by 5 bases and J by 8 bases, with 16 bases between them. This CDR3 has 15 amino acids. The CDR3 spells CASSLSGTHDSPLHF. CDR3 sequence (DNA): TGTGCCAGCAGCCTATCCGGGACACACGATTCACCCCTCCACTTT.

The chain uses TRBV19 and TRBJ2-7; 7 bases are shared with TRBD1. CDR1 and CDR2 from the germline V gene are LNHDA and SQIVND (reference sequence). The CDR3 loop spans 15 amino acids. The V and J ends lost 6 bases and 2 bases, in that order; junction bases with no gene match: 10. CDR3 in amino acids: CASRMRQGPTYEQYF. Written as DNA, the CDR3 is TGTGCCAGTAGAATGCGACAGGGCCCAACCTACGAGCAGTACTTC.

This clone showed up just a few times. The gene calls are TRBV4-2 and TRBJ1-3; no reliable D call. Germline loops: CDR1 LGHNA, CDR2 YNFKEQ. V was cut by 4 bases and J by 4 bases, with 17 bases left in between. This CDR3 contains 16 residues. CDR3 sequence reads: CASSPRSAAFGNTIYF. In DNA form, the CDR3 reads TGTGCCAGCAGCCCAAGATCGGCGGCGTTCGGAAACACCATATATTTT.

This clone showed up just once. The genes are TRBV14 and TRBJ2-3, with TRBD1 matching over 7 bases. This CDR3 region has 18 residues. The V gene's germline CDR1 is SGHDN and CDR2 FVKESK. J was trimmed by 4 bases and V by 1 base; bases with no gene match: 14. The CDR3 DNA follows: TGTGCCAGCAGCCAAGTTCTCTCTCGGGCAGGGGGACCAGATACGCAGTATTTT. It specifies CASSQVLSRAGGPDTQYF.

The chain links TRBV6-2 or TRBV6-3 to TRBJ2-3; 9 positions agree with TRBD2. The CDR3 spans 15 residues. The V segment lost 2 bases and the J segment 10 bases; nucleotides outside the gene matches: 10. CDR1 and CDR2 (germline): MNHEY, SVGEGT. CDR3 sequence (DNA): TGTGCCAGCAGTTACGAGGTGGTAGCGGGAGAAGCGCAGTATTTT. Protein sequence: CASSYEVVAGEAQYF.

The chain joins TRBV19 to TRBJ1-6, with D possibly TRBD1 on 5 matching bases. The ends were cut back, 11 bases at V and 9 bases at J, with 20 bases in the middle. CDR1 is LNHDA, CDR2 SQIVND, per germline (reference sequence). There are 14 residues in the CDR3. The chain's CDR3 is CAANHGGDASPLHF. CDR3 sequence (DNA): TGTGCCGCTAACCACGGGGGAGACGCTTCACCCCTCCACTTT.

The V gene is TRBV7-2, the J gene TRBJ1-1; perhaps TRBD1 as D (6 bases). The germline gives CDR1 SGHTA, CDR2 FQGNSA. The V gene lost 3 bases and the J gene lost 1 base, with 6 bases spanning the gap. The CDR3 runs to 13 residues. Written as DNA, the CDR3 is TGTGCCAGCAGCTTGGGACAGAACACTGAAGCTTTCTTT. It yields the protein CASSLGQNTEAFF. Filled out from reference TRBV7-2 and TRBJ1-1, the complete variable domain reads GAGVSQSPSNKVTEKGKDVELRCDPISGHTALYWYRQSLGQGLEFLIYFQGNSAPDKSGLPSDRFSAERTGGSVSTLTIQRTQQEDSAVYLCASSLGQNTEAFFGQGTRLTVV.

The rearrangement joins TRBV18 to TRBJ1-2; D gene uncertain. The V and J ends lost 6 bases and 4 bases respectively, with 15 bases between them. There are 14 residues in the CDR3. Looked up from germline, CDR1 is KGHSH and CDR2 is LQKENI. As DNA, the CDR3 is TGTGCCAGCTCGCCGGGGAACAAAGGCTATGGCTACACCTTC. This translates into CASSPGNKGYGYTF.

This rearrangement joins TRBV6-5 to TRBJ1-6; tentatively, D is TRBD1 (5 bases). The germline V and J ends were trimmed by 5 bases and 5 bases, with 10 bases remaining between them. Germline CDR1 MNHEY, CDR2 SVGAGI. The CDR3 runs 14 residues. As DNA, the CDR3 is TGTGCCAGCAGTCTCACAGGCGATAATTCACCCCTCCACTTT. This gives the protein CASSLTGDNSPLHF.